This T cell receptor (beta chain) emerged from a study of blood T cell repertoires in COVID-19. Study background: There were acute and convalescent COVID-19 samples, and they came from the United States, Italy and Spain.

This CDR3 contains 14 residues. With V trimmed by 6 bases and J by 6 bases, 8 bases remained unmatched. Looked up from germline, CDR1 is SNHLY and CDR2 is FYNNEI. This table comes from immunoSEQ multiplex PCR, and its TCRdb copy is limited to in-frame clones, with some not included. The data contain more than 35,000 clones, 75% to 90% of them singletons. The origin of this receptor is a man aged 25 to 45 with active or convalescent COVID-19. The sample consisted of peripheral blood. This rearrangement joins TRBV2 to TRBJ1-2; 9 bases match TRBD1. In nucleotides, the CDR3 is TGTGCCAGCAGGCAACAGGGGGCATCTGATGGCTACACCTTC. Its translation is CASRQQGASDGYTF. The whole variable domain, filled in from reference TRBV2 and TRBJ1-2, reads EPEVTQTPSHQVTQMGQEVILRCVPISNHLYFYWYRQILGQKVEFLVSFYNNEISEKSEIFDDQFSVERPDGSNFTLKIRSTKLEDSAMYFCASRQQGASDGYTFGSGTRLTVV.